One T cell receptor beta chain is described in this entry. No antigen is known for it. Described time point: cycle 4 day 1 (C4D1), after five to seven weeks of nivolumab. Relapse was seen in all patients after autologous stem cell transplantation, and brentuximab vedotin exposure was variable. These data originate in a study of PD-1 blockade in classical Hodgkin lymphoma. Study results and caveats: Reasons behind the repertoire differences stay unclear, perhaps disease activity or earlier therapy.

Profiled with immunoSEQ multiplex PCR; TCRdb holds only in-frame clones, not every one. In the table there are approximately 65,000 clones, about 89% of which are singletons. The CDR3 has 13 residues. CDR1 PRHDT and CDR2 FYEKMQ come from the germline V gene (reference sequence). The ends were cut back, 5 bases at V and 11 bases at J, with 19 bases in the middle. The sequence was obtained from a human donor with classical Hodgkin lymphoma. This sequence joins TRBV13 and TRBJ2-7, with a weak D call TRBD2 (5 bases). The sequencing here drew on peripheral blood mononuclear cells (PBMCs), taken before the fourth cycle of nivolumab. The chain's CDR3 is CASSPPSTGMEYF. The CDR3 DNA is TGTGCCAGCAGCCCCCCCTCTACCGGGATGGAGTACTTC.